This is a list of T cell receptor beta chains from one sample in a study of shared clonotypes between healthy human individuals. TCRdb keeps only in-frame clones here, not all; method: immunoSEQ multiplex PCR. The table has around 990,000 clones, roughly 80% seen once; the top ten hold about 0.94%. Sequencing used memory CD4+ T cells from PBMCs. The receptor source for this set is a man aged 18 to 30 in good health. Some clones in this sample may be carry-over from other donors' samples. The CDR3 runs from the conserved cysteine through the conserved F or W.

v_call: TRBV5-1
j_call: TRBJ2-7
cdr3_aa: CASSLEQRYEQYF

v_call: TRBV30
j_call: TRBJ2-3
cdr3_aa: CAWSVPPSGRGTDTQYF

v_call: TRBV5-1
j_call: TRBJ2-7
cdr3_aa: CASSPTGTGSHEQYF

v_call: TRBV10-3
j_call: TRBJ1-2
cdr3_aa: CAISIQGVQGYTF

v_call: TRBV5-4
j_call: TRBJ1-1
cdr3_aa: CASSPQRAGRNTEAFF

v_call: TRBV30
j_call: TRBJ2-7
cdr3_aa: CAWETGTYEQYF

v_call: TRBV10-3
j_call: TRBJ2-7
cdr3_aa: CAINPGGSYEQYF

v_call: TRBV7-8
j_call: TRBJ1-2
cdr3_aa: CASSQGPLGGGYTF

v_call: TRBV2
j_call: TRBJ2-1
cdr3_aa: CASTSAGTYNEQFF

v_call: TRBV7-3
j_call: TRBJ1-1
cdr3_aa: CASSSQGGENTEAFF

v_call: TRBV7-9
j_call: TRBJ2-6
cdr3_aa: CASSRQEPGANVLTF

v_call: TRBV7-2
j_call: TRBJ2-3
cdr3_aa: CASSQSAATDTQYF

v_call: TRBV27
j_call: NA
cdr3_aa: CASSHLVGGISYEQYF

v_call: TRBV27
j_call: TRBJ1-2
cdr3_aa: CASSSAGTLESDYTF

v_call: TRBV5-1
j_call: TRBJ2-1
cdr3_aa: CASSLAVGSYNEQFF

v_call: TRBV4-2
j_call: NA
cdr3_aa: CASSQVGGSYEQYF

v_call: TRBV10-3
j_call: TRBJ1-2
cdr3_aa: CAIRPTGGLGYTF

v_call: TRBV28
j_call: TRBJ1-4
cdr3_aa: CASSLGRDEKLFF

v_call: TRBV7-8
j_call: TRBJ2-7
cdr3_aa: CASSTQIGTGIAHEQYF

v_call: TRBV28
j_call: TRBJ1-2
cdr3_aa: CASSPKWGGGTNYGYTF

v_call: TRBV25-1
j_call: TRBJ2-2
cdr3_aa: CASVGISNTGELFF

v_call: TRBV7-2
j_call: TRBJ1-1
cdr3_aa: CASRPDLVNTEAFF

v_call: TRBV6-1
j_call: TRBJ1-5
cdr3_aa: CASVFLDNQPQHF

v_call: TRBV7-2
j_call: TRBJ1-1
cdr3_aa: CASSPGTDMNTEAFF

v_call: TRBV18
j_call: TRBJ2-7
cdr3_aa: CASSPRGQGGAYEQYF

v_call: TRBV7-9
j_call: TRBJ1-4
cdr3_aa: CASSPNPGSEGEKLFF

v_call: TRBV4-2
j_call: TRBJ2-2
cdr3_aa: CASSQESQRESPGELFF

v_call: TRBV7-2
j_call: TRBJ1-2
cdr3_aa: CASSPMWQGSGYTF

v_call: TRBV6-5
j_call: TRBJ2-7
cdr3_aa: CASSYSAVNSYEQYF

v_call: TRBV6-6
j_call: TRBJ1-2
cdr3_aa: CASTGSNYGYTF

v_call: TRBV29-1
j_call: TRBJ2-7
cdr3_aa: CSVDGGAGGLYEQYF

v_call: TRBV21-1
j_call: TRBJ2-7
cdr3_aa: CASSQGETSGSPEQYF

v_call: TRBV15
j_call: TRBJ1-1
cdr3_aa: CATSRGTDSVAFF

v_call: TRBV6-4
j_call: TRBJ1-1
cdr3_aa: CASSVREHTEAFF

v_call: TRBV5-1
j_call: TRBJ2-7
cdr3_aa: CASSYRQGPNYEQYF

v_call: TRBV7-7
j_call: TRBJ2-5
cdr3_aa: CASSLSGTLETQYF

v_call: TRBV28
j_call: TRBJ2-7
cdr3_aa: CASRPVGDGYEQYF

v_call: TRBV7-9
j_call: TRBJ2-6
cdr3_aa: CASSPTSGTYSGANVLTF

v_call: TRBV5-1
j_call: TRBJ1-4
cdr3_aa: CASSLVRQGNPTNEKLFF

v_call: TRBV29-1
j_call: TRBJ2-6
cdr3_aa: CSVGHDVLTF

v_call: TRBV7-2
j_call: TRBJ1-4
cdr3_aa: CASSPRGTNEKLFF

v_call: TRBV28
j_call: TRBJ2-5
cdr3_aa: CASRIFEEATQYF

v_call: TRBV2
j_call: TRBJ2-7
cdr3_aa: CASSYSRTVSYEQYF

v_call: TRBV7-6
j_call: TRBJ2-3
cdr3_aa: CASSLVGTAADTQYF

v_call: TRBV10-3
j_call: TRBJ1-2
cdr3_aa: CAISERGDDYGYTF

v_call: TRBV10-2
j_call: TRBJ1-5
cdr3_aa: CASSEINSNQPQHF

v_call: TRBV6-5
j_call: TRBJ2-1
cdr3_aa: CASSLNRLLMDEQFF

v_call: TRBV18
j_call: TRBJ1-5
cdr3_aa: CASSRSQGNSNQPQHF

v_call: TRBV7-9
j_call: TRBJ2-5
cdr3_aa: CASSLVHGVQETQYF

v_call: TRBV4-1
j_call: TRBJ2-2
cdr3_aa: CASSQINLHGGELFF

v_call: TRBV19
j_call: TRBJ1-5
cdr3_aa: CASSNFRTGGNQPQHF